The 12 T cell receptor beta chains below all came from one sample that was sequenced in a study of OX40 agonist ivuxolimab in advanced cancers. The repertoire was sequenced with immunoSEQ multiplex PCR; TCRdb's copy has only in-frame clones and lacks some. The table includes fewer than 60,000 clones, 80% to 95% detected once. The specimen was CD4+ or CD8+ T cells sorted from blood, collected in a trial of the OX40 agonist ivuxolimab. These receptors were collected from an adult with an advanced solid tumor such as melanoma, head and neck, liver or kidney cancer.

The table lists this clone with a few counts. CDR3 protein: CSASVSSSYEQYF. The CDR3 nucleotides read TGCAGCGCTTCTGTCTCCAGCTCCTACGAGCAGTACTTC. The chain couples TRBV29-1 to TRBJ2-7; D gene ambiguous. The CDR3 loop spans 13 amino acids. V was cut by 7 bases and J by 0 bases, with 13 bases left in between. The germline gives CDR1 SQVTM, CDR2 ANQGSEA.

V usage is TRBV19 and J usage is TRBJ1-1; D unclear. The germline CDR1 and CDR2 sequences are LNHDA and SQIVND (reference sequence). Trimming took off 2 bases at V and 1 base at J, with 11 bases between the two ends. The CDR3 extends over 15 amino acids. CDR3 in DNA: TGTGCCAGTAGTATACGTGCGACTCCGAACACTGAAGCTTTCTTT. It encodes CASSIRATPNTEAFF.

The V call is TRBV28, the J call TRBJ1-5; the D is unclear. The V end lost 4 bases, the J end lost 13 bases, and 11 bases lay between the germline ends. This CDR3 spans 11 amino acids. Germline assignment: CDR1 MDHEN and CDR2 SYDVKM. The CDR3 sequence: CASSSRALQHF. In DNA form, the CDR3 reads TGTGCCAGCAGTTCACGTGCCCTTCAGCATTTT.

V and J are TRBV2 and TRBJ2-4, with 12 bases that match TRBD2. CDR3 length equals 15 residues. Per germline, CDR1 SNHLY and CDR2 FYNNEI. V dropped 5 bases and J dropped 6; count of bases not matched to a gene: 5. The CDR3 DNA reads as TGTGCCAGCAGTAGGACTAGCGGGGTTGGAAACATTCAGTACTTC. Protein: CASSRTSGVGNIQYF. Complete variable domain (other parts from reference TRBV2 and TRBJ2-4): EPEVTQTPSHQVTQMGQEVILRCVPISNHLYFYWYRQILGQKVEFLVSFYNNEISEKSEIFDDQFSVERPDGSNFTLKIRSTKLEDSAMYFCASSRTSGVGNIQYFGAGTRLSVL.

This chain joins TRBV19 and TRBJ2-3; 8 nucleotides line up with TRBD1. This CDR3 contains 17 residues. CDR1 and CDR2 from the germline V gene are LNHDA and SQIVND (reference sequence). Unmatched junction bases numbered 9, after V lost 0 bases and J lost 4 bases. The CDR3 DNA sequence: TGTGCCAGTAGTATAGAGGGAACGGCAGGGGGCGCAGATACGCAGTATTTT. It encodes CASSIEGTAGGADTQYF.

V gene TRBV7-2 combines with J gene TRBJ1-5; D gene ambiguous. Germline assignment: CDR1 SGHTA and CDR2 FQGNSA. The V end lost 3 bases, the J end lost 3 bases, and 6 bases lay between the germline ends. The CDR3 length is 13 residues. The CDR3 coding sequence is TGTGCCAGCAGCTTTCGATACAATCAGCCCCAGCATTTT. Translated: CASSFRYNQPQHF.

This clone was recorded only once. The CDR3 here is CASSLPGQGDIQYF. The CDR3 region has the DNA TGTGCCAGCAGCTTACCCGGACAGGGAGACATTCAGTACTTC. The V and J genes are TRBV7-9 and TRBJ2-4, with 8 bases matching TRBD1. The germline gives CDR1 SEHNR, CDR2 FQNEAQ (reference sequence). This CDR3 is 14 amino acids long. After removal of 2 bases from V and 8 bases from J, the junction contained 5 bases not matched to a gene.

The V and J genes are TRBV5-1 and TRBJ2-4; TRBD2 matches at 16 bases. This CDR3 has 16 amino acids. The V and J ends lost 3 bases and 7 bases, in that order; junction bases with no gene match: 4. Germline V gene data show CDR1 as SGHRS and CDR2 as YFSETQ. CDR3 sequence (DNA): TGCGCCAGCAGCTCCGGGACTAGCGGGAGGGCTAACATTCAGTACTTC. Protein: CASSSGTSGRANIQYF.

The chain carries TRBV7-2 and TRBJ1-2, with 7 bases identical to TRBD1. The CDR3 sequence is 14 residues long. The germline gives CDR1 SGHTA, CDR2 FQGNSA. The V gene end was trimmed by 4 bases and the J gene end by 3 bases; junction bases not matched to a gene: 5. The CDR3 is CASSSQGGDYGYTF. CDR3 DNA: TGTGCCAGCAGCTCCCAGGGGGGAGACTATGGCTACACCTTC.

This sequence joins TRBV29-1 and TRBJ2-7; 10 nucleotides line up with TRBD2. Per germline, CDR1 SQVTM and CDR2 ANQGSEA. V shed 3 bases and J 9 bases; nucleotides not matched to a gene: 17. CDR3 length: 16 residues. Written as DNA, the CDR3 is TGCAGCGTTGAGGGGCTAGCGGGAGTACAGCTATCGGCGCAGTACTTC. It encodes CSVEGLAGVQLSAQYF.

V usage is TRBV4-1 and J usage is TRBJ1-2; 9 bases map to TRBD1. The CDR3 runs 15 residues. From germline, CDR1 is MGHRA and CDR2 YSYEKL. J lost 4 bases, V lost 4 bases, and 7 bases had no gene match. In DNA, the CDR3 is TGCGCCAGCAGCCCTCAGGACAGGGGAGCCTATGGCTACACCTTC. It is translated as CASSPQDRGAYGYTF.

The chain is built from TRBV11-1 and TRBJ1-3; D remains ambiguous. The CDR3 loop spans 13 amino acids. Germline V gene lookup returns CDR1 SGHAT and CDR2 FQDESV (reference sequence). V lost 4 bases and J lost 4, with 8 bases in between. The CDR3 DNA reads as TGTGCCAGCAGCTCCACCGGCGGAAACACCATATATTTT. It specifies CASSSTGGNTIYF.